A single sample is the source of the 5 T cell receptor beta chains below, sequenced in a study of human T cells and chemical hapten exposure. Each CDR3 protein gets one entry after TCRdb re-called the RACE reads with MiXCR. The top ten hold around 3.1% of the sample, which has some 98,000 distinct CDR3 sequences, more than 10% seen once. The time point here: pre-sensitization, week 0. Treatment indicated: therapeutic diphenylcyclopropenone sensitization with weekly scalp DPC. The starting material was whole blood, obtained in connection with sensitization to the hapten diphenylcyclopropenone (DPC). The receptors shown here come from a woman aged 60 to 75 with alopecia areata. Some clones in this sample may be carry-over from other donors' samples.

This clonotype was seen repeatedly, ten times or more. V usage is TRBV5-5 and J usage is TRBJ2-7; D unresolved. The V and J ends lost 2 bases and 1 base respectively, with 7 bases between them. The germline V gene has CDR1 SGHKS and CDR2 YYEKEE (reference sequence). The CDR3 is 13 amino acids. Here the CDR3 DNA reads TGTGCCAGCAGCTTAATTGTGTCCTACGAGCAGTACTTC. Translated: CASSLIVSYEQYF.

The chain combines TRBV6-5 with TRBJ2-4, with D uncertain. The V gene's germline CDR1 is MNHEY and CDR2 SVGAGI. V was shortened by 5 bases and J by 6 bases, with 11 bases between the two germline ends. The CDR3 loop spans 13 amino acids. CDR3 DNA sequence: TGTGCCAGCAGTGCCTTGACTGGAAACATTCAGTACTTC. Protein: CASSALTGNIQYF.

This chain connects TRBV29-1 to TRBJ2-1; tentatively, D is TRBD2 (5 bases). This CDR3 contains 11 residues. Trimming stripped 5 bases from V and 6 bases from J, with 8 bases between. Looked up from germline, CDR1 is SQVTM and CDR2 is ANQGSEA. CDR3 amino acids: CSVKRGNEQFF. The DNA of the CDR3 is TGCAGCGTTAAACGGGGCAATGAGCAGTTCTTC.

This clonotype appeared many times. The genes are TRBV7-9 and TRBJ1-3, with D unclear. The CDR3 sequence is 13 residues long. Trimming took off 5 bases at V and 5 bases at J, with 10 bases between the two ends. Germline V gives CDR1 SEHNR, CDR2 FQNEAQ (reference sequence). The CDR3 is CASSRTERNTIYF. The CDR3 DNA reads TGTGCCAGCAGCCGGACGGAAAGAAACACCATATATTTT.

This rearrangement joins TRBV11-3 to TRBJ2-5, with no clear D. Germline V gene sequence: CDR1 SGHNT, CDR2 YENEEA. The CDR3 runs 13 residues. V lost 5 bases, J lost 2 bases, and 9 bases lay in between. The CDR3 coding sequence is TGTGCCAGCAGCAAAGGATTTCAAGAGACCCAGTACTTC. Its translation is CASSKGFQETQYF.